The present T cell receptor (beta chain) was sequenced within a study of CXCR3-negative and CXCR3-positive naive CD8 T cells. Looking at the study overall: For each library, about 1.5 +/- 0.3 million TRB reads were obtained, approximately 140 million in total. Points from the study as a whole: Memory, not naive, CXCR3-negative and CXCR3-positive cells differed in TRBV-TRBJ usage. Naive cells positive for CXCR3 carried more hydrophobic TRB CDR3s than CXCR3-negative ones.

Germline CDR1 and CDR2: GTSNPN and SVGIG (reference sequence). CDR3 length: 14 residues. Concerning this clonotype: Its specificity is unknown.

Naive cells were sorted as CD45RO-, CCR7+, CD27+ and CD95-. The TRB cDNA libraries were prepared by 5' RACE with UMI labels. TCRdb re-analyzed the 5' RACE reads; it lists each CDR3 protein once, without DNA. The table lists about 110,000 distinct CDR3 sequences. The receptor's source is a human donor in good health. Some clones in this sample may be carry-over from other donors' samples. The source material was naive CXCR3+ CD8+ T cells from blood. Regarding subset: CD45RO-CCR7+CD27+CD95- naive CD8+ T cells expressing CXCR3 (TNR3+). V usage is TRBV30 and J usage is TRBJ1-3. CDR3 sequence: CAWSVDNSGITIYF.